The present entry profiles one TCR beta chain with its context. Taking its sample share into account, this clonotype is medium-sized (0.01 to 0.1%). Its antigen is not yet known. The input lacks base qualities; no much larger clone sits a single base away. The sample originates from a study of immune characterization of retroperitoneal liposarcoma (dated by TCRdb to between 2018 and 2021). CDR1 and CDR2 (SGHVS, FNYEAQ) derive from the germline V gene. From its cysteine to its phenylalanine, the CDR3 spans 13 amino acids. Only CDR3 DNA is held: 39 bases, read in frame from base 1. Libraries were built with PCR. Sequencer: NextSeq 500. Using fastp at Q25 and MiXCR, TCRdb reprocessed the public reads and kept productive beta chains. Each entry merges the rows of one CDR3 protein and shows their most common DNA and genes. The sample table records around 11,000 distinct CDR3 sequences; under 35% of these occur just once. Of the sample, around 8% is held by the ten largest clones.

The source is a male donor with retroperitoneal liposarcoma. The receptor chain draws on TRBV7-6 and TRBJ2-5, with the D gene not clear enough to name. The J call is in doubt because the DNA end fits TRBJ2-7 better. The source material was tumor tissue. CDR3 loop: CASSTKPNYEQYF. The DNA is TGTGCCAGCAGCACAAAACCAAACTACGAGCAGTACTTC.